The sequence of this TCR beta chain was determined in a study of T cells in Graves' hyperthyroidism and ophthalmopathy. It was RNA transcripts that yielded the amplified TCR beta CDR3 regions. First-round RT-PCR of the TCR CDR3 relied on the HTBI primer set. TCRdb recomputed calls from the multiplex PCR reads with MiXCR, one row per CDR3 protein. Among fewer than 500,000 distinct CDR3 sequences, approximately 15% were seen once, and the ten largest hold 13%. Study findings and constraints: A 13 V-J signature model discriminated ophthalmopathy versus stable hyperthyroidism.

In this sample, this clonotype turned up many times. What it binds is unknown. This CDR3 region has 15 residues. The V end was cut by 4 bases, the J end by 2 bases, with 15 bases between. Germline loops: CDR1 SGHRS, CDR2 YFSETQ. Active moderate-to-severe ophthalmopathy, Clinical Activity Score at least 3, NOSPECS at least 4, under 3 months' duration. Diagnosis rested on symptoms, serum thyroxine and TRAb, thyroid ultrasound, and orbital computed tomography. The PBMCs were taken from approximately 11 ml of fresh peripheral blood. Specimen: blood. V and J are TRBV5-1 and TRBJ1-1, with D possibly being TRBD1 (6 bases). This TCR was sampled from a young man with Graves' ophthalmopathy. CDR3 protein: CASSNPQGFNTEAFF. For the CDR3, the DNA is TGCGCCAGCAGCAACCCACAGGGTTTCAACACTGAAGCTTTCTTT. Supplemented by reference TRBV5-1 and TRBJ1-1, the full variable domain reads KAGVTQTPRYLIKTRGQQVTLSCSPISGHRSVSWYQQTPGQGLQFLFEYFSETQRNKGNFPGRFSGRQFSNSRSEMNVSTLELGDSALYLCASSNPQGFNTEAFFGQGTRLTVV.